These T cell receptor beta chains were read from a single sample in a study of blood T cell repertoires in COVID-19. The table came from immunoSEQ multiplex PCR; TCRdb's copy has only in-frame clones and leaves some out. The sample yields approximately 290,000 clones, approximately 89% seen once. Sequencing used peripheral blood. All receptors derive from a woman under 40 with COVID-19, enrolled during active disease. CDR3s include the opening cysteine and the closing phenylalanine or tryptophan. D genes are given only for firm matches. Expanded clones are given a class, and other clones once, few, many or no size at all.

size: .; D: TRBD2; V: TRBV28; CDR3: CASSLHLGLAGGSYNEQFF
size: .; D: .; V: TRBV18; CDR3: CASSFAGPSNQPQHF
size: .; D: TRBD2; V: TRBV5-1; CDR3: CASSLVSGGAYNEQFF
size: .; D: .; V: TRBV6-5; CDR3: CASSLDRQAGNEQFF
size: .; D: .; V: TRBV7-6; CDR3: CASSLEQGGEKLFF
size: once; D: TRBD2; V: TRBV10-3; CDR3: CANAQSGGAYEQYF
size: .; D: TRBD2; V: TRBV30; CDR3: CASTRLAIWEQYF
size: .; D: TRBD1; V: TRBV19; CDR3: CASSMGTGTYEQYF
size: .; D: .; V: TRBV19; CDR3: CASSQPDTPRYGYTF
size: .; D: TRBD2; V: TRBV6-2/TRBV6-3; CDR3: CASSYQGLASNEQFF
size: .; D: TRBD1; V: TRBV7-2; CDR3: CASSRRGRQGGYTF
size: .; D: TRBD2; V: TRBV5-5; CDR3: CASSPRHSGGAAGELFF
size: .; D: TRBD1; V: TRBV29-1; CDR3: CSVGRGQNTEAFF
size: .; D: .; V: TRBV6-6; CDR3: CASSYPGLLPLGYTF
size: .; D: TRBD2; V: TRBV4-1; CDR3: CASSPRGGVTDTQYF
size: .; D: TRBD2; V: TRBV6-4; CDR3: CASSLFGSGGAGNEQFF
size: .; D: TRBD1; V: TRBV12-5; CDR3: CASGFSNQQGAMNTEAFF
size: once; D: .; V: TRBV5-1; CDR3: CASSLYSGEGYTF
size: .; D: .; V: TRBV6-5; CDR3: CASTFWGPTNEKLFF
size: few; D: .; V: TRBV5-1; CDR3: CASSLDQGITEAFF
size: .; D: TRBD2; V: TRBV4-1; CDR3: CASSQVRGTSGGSYF
size: .; D: .; V: TRBV21-1; CDR3: CALHQRTETGNAKNIQYF
size: .; D: TRBD1; V: TRBV5-1; CDR3: CASSLETGAKAFF
size: .; D: TRBD1; V: TRBV5-4; CDR3: CASSEGQPDEKLFF
size: .; D: TRBD2; V: TRBV9; CDR3: CASSEAGTTSYNEQFF
size: .; D: .; V: TRBV19; CDR3: CASSILNSGYTF
size: many; D: TRBD1; V: TRBV3-1/TRBV3-2; CDR3: CASSLQGAGTEAFF
size: .; D: TRBD2; V: TRBV6-2/TRBV6-3; CDR3: CASSYPLAGGSLIDTGELFF
size: .; D: .; V: TRBV18; CDR3: CASSPLRDSNTGELFF
size: .; D: TRBD2; V: TRBV4-2; CDR3: CASSQVSGGDVETQYF
size: .; D: TRBD1; V: TRBV6-5; CDR3: CASRQGLSQPQHF
size: .; D: TRBD1; V: TRBV19; CDR3: CASSSQGDQPQHF
size: .; D: .; V: TRBV2; CDR3: CASRTRADGEQFF
size: .; D: TRBD2; V: TRBV7-9; CDR3: CASTRGGGVSNEQFF
size: .; D: .; V: TRBV10-2; CDR3: CASKSTGLGFNQPQHF
size: .; D: .; V: TRBV5-6; CDR3: CASSLRYTEAFF
size: .; D: .; V: TRBV3-1/TRBV3-2; CDR3: CASSRGDGEQFF
size: .; D: TRBD1; V: TRBV7-9; CDR3: CASRMGTGGKDTQYF
size: .; D: TRBD1; V: TRBV19; CDR3: CASSIVPVDRATHNSPLHF
size: .; D: TRBD2; V: TRBV27; CDR3: CASSPSGGLSLEQYF
size: .; D: .; V: TRBV2; CDR3: CASSAFSYGYTF
size: .; D: TRBD1; V: TRBV28; CDR3: CASTAPGGGGLNTEAFF
size: .; D: TRBD1; V: TRBV15; CDR3: CATSRDWDRVGYTF
size: .; D: TRBD2; V: TRBV19; CDR3: CASSIKLAVSYNEQFF
size: .; D: TRBD1; V: TRBV5-1; CDR3: CASSSPGTGFSYGYTF
size: .; D: .; V: TRBV6-4; CDR3: CASSAAGSNTGELFF
size: once; D: TRBD2; V: TRBV7-2; CDR3: CASSREGGSYNEQFF
size: .; D: .; V: TRBV6-1; CDR3: CASSEGQGGPYEQYF
size: .; D: TRBD1; V: TRBV7-8; CDR3: CASSLGTGVSNQPQHF
size: .; D: TRBD2; V: TRBV7-9; CDR3: CASSPGAGARYEQYF
size: .; D: TRBD1; V: TRBV5-6; CDR3: CASSLGQGVQAFF